Sequencing of this TCR beta chain was carried out in a study of T cell responses to AZD1222 COVID-19 vaccine. General study points: The donors showed a predominance of white British ancestry and of females, with possible underestimation of clonal diversity. AZD1222 recipients seropositive at baseline numbered only five or six. Two doses of AZD1222 preceded a rise in Spike-specific TCR breadth and depth.

This table comes from immunoSEQ multiplex PCR, and its TCRdb copy is limited to in-frame clones, with some not included. The repertoire holds 250,000 to 300,000 clones, with 90% to 95% as singletons. Points on this clone: Antigen: not known.

This CDR3 has 15 residues. V lost 5 bases and J 4 bases, leaving 14 bases between the germline ends. CDR1 is LNHNV, CDR2 YYDKDF, per germline (reference sequence). The sample in question was peripheral blood, obtained 28 days after the second AZD1222 dose. V gene TRBV15 combines with J gene TRBJ1-4, with D uncertain. The receptor was derived from an adult who received the AZD1222 COVID-19 vaccine. CDR3 bases: TGTGCCACCAGCCGCCGTAGGGCGAATAATGAAAAACTGTTTTTT. Translated: CATSRRRANNEKLFF.